The next 5 T cell receptor beta chains were all read from a single sample in a study of regulatory T cells in long-lasting Graves disease. Time point denoted: newly diagnosed GD, antithyroid drugs for less than 3 months. The TCR library used RNA extracted from PBMCs. Arm-PCR of CDR3 regions with iRepertoire HTBI primers generated TCR beta libraries. TCRdb reprocessed the multiplex PCR reads via MiXCR and lists one record per CDR3 protein. The table lists hundreds of thousands of distinct CDR3 sequences, approximately 16% of them singletons. The same specimen was also included in a second study, on T cells in Graves' hyperthyroidism and ophthalmopathy.

The specimen comprised peripheral blood mononuclear cells (PBMCs), sampled at new diagnosis, from a patient treated with antithyroid drugs. These receptors were taken from a woman between 40 and 65 years old with Graves disease.

This clonotype was recorded many times. The chain has TRBV30 and TRBJ1-2; the D is unclear. Germline V gene lookup returns CDR1 GTSNPN and CDR2 SVGIG (reference sequence). The CDR3 is 14 amino acids. Trimming stripped 3 bases from V and 3 bases from J, with 14 bases between. Here the CDR3 DNA reads TGTGCCTGGAGCGGACGCGCGGGGTACTATGGCTACACCTTC. Its translation: CAWSGRAGYYGYTF.

This clonotype was recorded many times. V usage is TRBV9 and J usage is TRBJ1-2; 8 positions match TRBD1. There are 14 residues in the CDR3. Germline-derived CDR1 and CDR2 are SGDLS and YYNGEE. Trimming at V came to 5 bases and at J to 2 bases, leaving 5 bases not matched to a gene. The CDR3 is CASSEAGGNYGYTF. In nucleotides, the CDR3 is TGTGCCAGCAGTGAAGCAGGGGGCAACTATGGCTACACCTTC.

In its sample, this clonotype was seen a few times. The chain has TRBV9 and TRBJ1-1; D not certain. The CDR3 length is 14 residues. V lost 0 bases, J lost 1 base, and 7 bases lay in between. Germline CDR1 reads SGDLS; CDR2 reads YYNGEE. CDR3 nucleotides: TGTGCCAGCAGCGTAGTCCCCCAGAACACTGAAGCTTTCTTT. Its protein product is CASSVVPQNTEAFF.

This clonotype was observed many times. The CDR3 nucleotides are TGTGCCAGCAGCCAAGCCGGGGAATACAATGAGCAGTTCTTC. Translated, it gives CASSQAGEYNEQFF. The V and J genes are TRBV3-1 and TRBJ2-1; maybe TRBD2 (5 bases). V was pared by 1 base and J by 4 bases, with 8 bases between. Germline V gene lookup returns CDR1 LGHDT and CDR2 YNNKEL (reference sequence). The CDR3 is 14 residues long.

This clonotype was counted at least ten times. This chain links TRBV12-3 or TRBV12-4 with TRBJ2-1; 7 nucleotides agree with TRBD1. Trimming took 1 base from V and 9 from J; bases not matched to a gene: 6. The length of the CDR3 is 14 residues. The CDR3 here is CASSLVTGFGEQFF. The CDR3, as DNA: TGTGCCAGCAGTTTAGTGACAGGGTTTGGTGAGCAGTTCTTC.